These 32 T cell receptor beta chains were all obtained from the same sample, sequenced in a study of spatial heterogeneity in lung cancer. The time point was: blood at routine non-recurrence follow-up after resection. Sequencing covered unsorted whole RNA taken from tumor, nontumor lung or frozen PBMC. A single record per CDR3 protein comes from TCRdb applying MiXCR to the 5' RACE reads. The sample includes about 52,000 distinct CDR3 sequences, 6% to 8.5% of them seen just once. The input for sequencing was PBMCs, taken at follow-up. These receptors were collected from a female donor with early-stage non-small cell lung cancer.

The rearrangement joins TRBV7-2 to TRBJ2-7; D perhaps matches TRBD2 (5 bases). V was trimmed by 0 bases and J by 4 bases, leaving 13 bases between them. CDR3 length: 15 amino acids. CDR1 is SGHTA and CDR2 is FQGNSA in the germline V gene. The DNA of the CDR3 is TGTGCCAGCAGCTTAGCGGCTAGCTCACGGTACGAGCAGTACTTC. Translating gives CASSLAASSRYEQYF.

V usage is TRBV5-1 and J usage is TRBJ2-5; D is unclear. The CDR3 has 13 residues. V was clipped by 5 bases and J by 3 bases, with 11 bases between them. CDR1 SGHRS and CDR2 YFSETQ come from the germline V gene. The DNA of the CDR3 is TGCGCCAGCAGTAGTGGGTCGGAAGAGACCCAGTACTTC. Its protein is CASSSGSEETQYF.

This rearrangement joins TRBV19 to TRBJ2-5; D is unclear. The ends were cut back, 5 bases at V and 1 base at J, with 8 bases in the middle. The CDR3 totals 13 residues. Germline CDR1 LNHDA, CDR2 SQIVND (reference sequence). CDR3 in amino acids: CASSQPLQETQYF. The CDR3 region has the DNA TGTGCCAGTAGTCAACCTCTCCAAGAGACCCAGTACTTC.

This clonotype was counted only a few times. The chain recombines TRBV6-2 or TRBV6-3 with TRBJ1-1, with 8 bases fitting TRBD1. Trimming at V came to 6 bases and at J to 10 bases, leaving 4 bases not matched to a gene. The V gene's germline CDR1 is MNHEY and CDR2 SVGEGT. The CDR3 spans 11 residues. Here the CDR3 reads CASRTDRGAFF. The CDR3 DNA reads TGTGCCAGCAGAACCGACAGGGGAGCTTTCTTT.

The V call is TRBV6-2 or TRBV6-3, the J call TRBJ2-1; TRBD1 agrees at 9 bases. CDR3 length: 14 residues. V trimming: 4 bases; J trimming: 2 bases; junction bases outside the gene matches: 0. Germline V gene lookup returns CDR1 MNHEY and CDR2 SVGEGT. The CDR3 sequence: CASSWDRAYNEQFF. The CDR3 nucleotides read TGTGCCAGCAGTTGGGACAGGGCCTACAATGAGCAGTTCTTC.

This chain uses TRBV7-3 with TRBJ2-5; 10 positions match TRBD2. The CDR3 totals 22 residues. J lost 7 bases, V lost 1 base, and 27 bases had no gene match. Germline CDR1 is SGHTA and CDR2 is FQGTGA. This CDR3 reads CASSLRSSRDYRASSGGGTQYF. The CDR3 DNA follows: TGTGCCAGCAGCTTAAGATCCTCCCGGGACTATCGAGCGTCTAGCGGGGGAGGGACCCAGTACTTC. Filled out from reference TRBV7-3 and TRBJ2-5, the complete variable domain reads GAGVSQTPSNKVTEKGKYVELRCDPISGHTALYWYRQSLGQGPEFLIYFQGTGAADDSGLPNDRFFAVRPEGSVSTLKIQRTERGDSAVYLCASSLRSSRDYRASSGGGTQYFGPGTRLLVL.

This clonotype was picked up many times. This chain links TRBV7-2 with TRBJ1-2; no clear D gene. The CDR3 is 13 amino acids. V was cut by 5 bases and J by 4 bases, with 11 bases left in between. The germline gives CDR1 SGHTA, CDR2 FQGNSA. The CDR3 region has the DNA TGTGCCAGCAGCATAACAGAGAGCTATGGCTACACCTTC. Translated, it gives CASSITESYGYTF. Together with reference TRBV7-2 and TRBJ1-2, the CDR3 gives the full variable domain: GAGVSQSPSNKVTEKGKDVELRCDPISGHTALYWYRQSLGQGLEFLIYFQGNSAPDKSGLPSDRFSAERTGGSVSTLTIQRTQQEDSAVYLCASSITESYGYTFGSGTRLTVV.

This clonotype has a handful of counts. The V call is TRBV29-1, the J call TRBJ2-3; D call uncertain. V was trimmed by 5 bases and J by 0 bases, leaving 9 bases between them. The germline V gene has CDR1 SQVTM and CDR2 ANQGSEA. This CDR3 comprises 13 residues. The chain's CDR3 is CSVPEYSTDTQYF. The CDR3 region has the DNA TGCAGCGTTCCCGAATACAGCACAGATACGCAGTATTTT.

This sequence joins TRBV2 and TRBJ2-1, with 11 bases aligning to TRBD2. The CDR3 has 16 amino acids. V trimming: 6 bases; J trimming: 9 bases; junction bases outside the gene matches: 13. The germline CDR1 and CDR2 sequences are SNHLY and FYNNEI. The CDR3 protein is CASSVWSGTSGPEQFF. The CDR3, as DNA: TGTGCCAGCAGCGTTTGGTCCGGGACTAGCGGACCTGAGCAGTTCTTC. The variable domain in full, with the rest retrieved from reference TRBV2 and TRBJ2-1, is EPEVTQTPSHQVTQMGQEVILRCVPISNHLYFYWYRQILGQKVEFLVSFYNNEISEKSEIFDDQFSVERPDGSNFTLKIRSTKLEDSAMYFCASSVWSGTSGPEQFFGPGTRLTVL.

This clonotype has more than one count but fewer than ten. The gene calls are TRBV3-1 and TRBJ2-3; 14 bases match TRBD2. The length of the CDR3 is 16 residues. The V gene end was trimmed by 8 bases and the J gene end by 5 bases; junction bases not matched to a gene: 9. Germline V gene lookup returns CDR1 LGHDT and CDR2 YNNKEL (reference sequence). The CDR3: CASSPTSGGARDTQYF. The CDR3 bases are TGTGCCAGCTCCCCGACTAGCGGGGGGGCTAGAGATACGCAGTATTTT.

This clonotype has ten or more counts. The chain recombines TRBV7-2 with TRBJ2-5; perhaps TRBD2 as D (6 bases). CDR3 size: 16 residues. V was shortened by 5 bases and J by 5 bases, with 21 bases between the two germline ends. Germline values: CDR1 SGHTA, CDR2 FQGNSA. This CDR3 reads CASSAGAGRTRETQYF. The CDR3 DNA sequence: TGTGCCAGCAGCGCCGGGGCAGGGAGGACACGGGAGACCCAGTACTTC. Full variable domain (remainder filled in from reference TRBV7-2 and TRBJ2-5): GAGVSQSPSNKVTEKGKDVELRCDPISGHTALYWYRQSLGQGLEFLIYFQGNSAPDKSGLPSDRFSAERTGGSVSTLTIQRTQQEDSAVYLCASSAGAGRTRETQYFGPGTRLLVL.

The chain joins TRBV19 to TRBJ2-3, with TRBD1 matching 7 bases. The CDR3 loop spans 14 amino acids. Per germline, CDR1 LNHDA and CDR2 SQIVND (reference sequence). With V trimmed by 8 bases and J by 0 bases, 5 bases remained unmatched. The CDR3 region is CASSTGPSTDTQYF. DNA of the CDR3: TGTGCCAGTTCGACAGGGCCCAGCACAGATACGCAGTATTTT.

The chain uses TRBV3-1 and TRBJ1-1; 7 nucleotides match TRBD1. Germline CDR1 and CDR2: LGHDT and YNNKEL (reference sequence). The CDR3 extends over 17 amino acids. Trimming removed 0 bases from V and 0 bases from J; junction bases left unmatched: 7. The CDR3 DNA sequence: TGTGCCAGCAGCCAAGATCGGGGAGGGGGCATGAACACTGAAGCTTTCTTT. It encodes CASSQDRGGGMNTEAFF.

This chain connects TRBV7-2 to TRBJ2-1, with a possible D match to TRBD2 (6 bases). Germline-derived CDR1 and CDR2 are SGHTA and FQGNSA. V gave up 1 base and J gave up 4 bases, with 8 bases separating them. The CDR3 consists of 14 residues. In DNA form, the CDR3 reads TGTGCCAGCAGCTTAGATCGGGGGTACAATGAGCAGTTCTTC. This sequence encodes CASSLDRGYNEQFF.

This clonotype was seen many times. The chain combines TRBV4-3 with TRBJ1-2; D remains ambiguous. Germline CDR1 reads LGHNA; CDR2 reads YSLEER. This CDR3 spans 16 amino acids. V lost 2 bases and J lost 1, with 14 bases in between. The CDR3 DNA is TGCGCCAGCAGCCAATTGCATCAAGGAGTTAACTATGGCTACACCTTC. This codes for CASSQLHQGVNYGYTF.

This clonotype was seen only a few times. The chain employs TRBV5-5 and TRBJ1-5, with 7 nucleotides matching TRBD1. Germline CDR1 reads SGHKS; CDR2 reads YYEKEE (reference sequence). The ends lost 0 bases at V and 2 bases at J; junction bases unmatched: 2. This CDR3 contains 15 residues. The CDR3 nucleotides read TGTGCCAGCAGCTTGGCAACAGGGGGCAATCAGCCCCAGCATTTT. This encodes CASSLATGGNQPQHF.

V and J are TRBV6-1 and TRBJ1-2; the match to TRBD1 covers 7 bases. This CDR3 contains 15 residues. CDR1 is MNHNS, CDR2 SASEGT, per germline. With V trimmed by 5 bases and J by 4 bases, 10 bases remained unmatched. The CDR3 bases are TGTGCCAGCAGTTTACCCGGGACAGAACTCTATGGCTACACCTTC. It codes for CASSLPGTELYGYTF.

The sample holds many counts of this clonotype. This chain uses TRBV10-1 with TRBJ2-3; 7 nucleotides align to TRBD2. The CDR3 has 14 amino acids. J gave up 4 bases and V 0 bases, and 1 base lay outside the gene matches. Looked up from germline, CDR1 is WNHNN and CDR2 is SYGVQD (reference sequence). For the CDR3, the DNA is TGCGCCAGCAGTGAGTCGGGAGGGCCAGATACGCAGTATTTT. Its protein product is CASSESGGPDTQYF.

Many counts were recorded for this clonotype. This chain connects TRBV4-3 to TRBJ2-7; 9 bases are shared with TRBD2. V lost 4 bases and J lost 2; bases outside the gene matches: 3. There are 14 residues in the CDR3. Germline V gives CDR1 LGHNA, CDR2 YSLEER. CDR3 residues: CASSRGTSPYEQYF. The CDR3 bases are TGCGCCAGCAGCCGCGGGACTAGCCCCTACGAGCAGTACTTC.

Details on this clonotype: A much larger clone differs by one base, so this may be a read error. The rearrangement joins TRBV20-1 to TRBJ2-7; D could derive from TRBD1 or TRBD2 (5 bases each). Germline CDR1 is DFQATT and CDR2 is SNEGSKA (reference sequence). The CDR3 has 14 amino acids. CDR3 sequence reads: CSARLAGTPYERYF. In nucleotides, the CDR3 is TGCAGTGCTCGCCTTGCCGGGACCCCCTACGAGCGGTACTTC.

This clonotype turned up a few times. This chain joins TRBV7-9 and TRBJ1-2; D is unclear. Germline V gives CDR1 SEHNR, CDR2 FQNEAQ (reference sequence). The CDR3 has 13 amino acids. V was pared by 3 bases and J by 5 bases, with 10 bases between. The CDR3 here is CASSFTQVYGYTF. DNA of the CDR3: TGTGCCAGCAGCTTCACCCAAGTTTATGGCTACACCTTC.

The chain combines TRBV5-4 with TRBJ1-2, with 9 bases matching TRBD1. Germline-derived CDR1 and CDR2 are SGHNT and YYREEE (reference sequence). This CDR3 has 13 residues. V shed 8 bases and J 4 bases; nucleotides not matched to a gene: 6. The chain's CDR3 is CASRDRATYGYTF. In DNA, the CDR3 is TGTGCCAGTAGGGACAGGGCCACCTATGGCTACACCTTC.

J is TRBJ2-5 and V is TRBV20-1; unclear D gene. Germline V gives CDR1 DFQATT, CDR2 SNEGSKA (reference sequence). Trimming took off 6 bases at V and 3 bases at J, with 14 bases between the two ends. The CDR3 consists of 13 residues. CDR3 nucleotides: TGCAGTGCCCCCCCCCTTGGCGAAGAGACCCAGTACTTC. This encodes CSAPPLGEETQYF.

CDR3 nucleotides: TGCGCCAGCAGCCAAGCACTAGCCGAAGATACGCAGTATTTT. It yields the protein CASSQALAEDTQYF. The chain joins TRBV4-1 to TRBJ2-3; maybe TRBD2 (6 bases). Per germline, CDR1 MGHRA and CDR2 YSYEKL. This CDR3 region has 14 residues. V lost 1 base to trimming and J lost 5 bases, with 10 bases between them.

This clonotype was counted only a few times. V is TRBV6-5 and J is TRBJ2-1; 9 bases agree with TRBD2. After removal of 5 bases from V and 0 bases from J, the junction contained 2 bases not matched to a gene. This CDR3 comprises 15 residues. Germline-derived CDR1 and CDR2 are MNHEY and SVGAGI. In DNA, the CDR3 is TGTGCCAGCAGTCAAGCGGGGGGCTCCTACAATGAGCAGTTCTTC. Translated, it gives CASSQAGGSYNEQFF.

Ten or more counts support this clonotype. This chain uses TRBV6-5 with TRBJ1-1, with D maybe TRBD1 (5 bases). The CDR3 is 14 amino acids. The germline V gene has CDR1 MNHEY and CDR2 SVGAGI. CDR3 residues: CTSPRQLWNTEAFF. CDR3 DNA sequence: TGTACGAGCCCCCGACAGTTGTGGAACACTGAAGCTTTCTTT.

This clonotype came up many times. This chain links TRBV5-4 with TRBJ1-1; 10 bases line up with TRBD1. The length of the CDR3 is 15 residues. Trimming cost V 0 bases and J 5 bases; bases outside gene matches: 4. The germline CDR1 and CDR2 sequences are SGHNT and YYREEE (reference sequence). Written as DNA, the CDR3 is TGTGCCAGCAGCTTGGGGACAGGGGGTGGGACTGAAGCTTTCTTT. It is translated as CASSLGTGGGTEAFF.

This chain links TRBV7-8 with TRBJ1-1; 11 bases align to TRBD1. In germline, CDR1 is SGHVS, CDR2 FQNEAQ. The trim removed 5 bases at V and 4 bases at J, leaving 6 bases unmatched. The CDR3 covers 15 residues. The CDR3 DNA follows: TGTGCCAGCAGCAAGGACAGGGGGCTTGGCACTGAAGCTTTCTTT. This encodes CASSKDRGLGTEAFF.

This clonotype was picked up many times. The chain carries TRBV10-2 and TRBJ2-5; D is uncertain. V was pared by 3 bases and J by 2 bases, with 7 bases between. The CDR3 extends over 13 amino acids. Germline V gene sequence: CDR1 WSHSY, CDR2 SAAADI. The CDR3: CASSDQVQETQYF. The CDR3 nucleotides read TGCGCCAGCAGTGACCAGGTTCAAGAGACCCAGTACTTC.

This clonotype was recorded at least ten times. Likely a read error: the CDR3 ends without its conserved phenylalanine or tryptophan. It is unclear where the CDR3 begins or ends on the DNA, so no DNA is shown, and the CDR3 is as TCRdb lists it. CDR3 sequence reads: CSVECFELP. The genes are TRBV29-1 and TRBJ2-7. A total of 9 residues make up the CDR3, ends included. Germline assignment: CDR1 SQVTM and CDR2 ANQGSEA.

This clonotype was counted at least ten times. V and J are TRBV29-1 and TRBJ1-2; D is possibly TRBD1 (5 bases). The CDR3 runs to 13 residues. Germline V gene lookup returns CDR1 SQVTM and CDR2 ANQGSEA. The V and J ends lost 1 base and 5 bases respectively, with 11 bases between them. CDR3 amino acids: CSVEGGSSYGYTF. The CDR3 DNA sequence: TGCAGCGTTGAAGGGGGGTCCTCTTATGGCTACACCTTC.

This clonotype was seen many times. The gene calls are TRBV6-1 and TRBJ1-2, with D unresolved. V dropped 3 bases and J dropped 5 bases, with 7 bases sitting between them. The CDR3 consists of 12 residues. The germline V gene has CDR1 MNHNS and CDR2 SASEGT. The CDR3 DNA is TGTGCCAGCAGTGACCCGGGGTATGGCTACACCTTC. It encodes CASSDPGYGYTF.